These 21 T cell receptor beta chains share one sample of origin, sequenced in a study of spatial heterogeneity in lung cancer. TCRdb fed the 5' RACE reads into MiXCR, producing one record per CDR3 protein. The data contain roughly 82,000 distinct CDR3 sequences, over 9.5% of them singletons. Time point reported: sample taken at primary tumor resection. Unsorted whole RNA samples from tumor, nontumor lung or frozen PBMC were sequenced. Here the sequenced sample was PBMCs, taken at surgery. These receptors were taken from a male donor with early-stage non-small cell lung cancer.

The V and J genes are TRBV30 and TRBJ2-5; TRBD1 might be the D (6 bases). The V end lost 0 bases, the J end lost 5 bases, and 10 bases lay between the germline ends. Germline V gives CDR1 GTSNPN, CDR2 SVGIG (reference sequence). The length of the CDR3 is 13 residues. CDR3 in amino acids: CAWSVSGEETQYF. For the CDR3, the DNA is TGTGCCTGGAGTGTATCAGGGGAGGAGACCCAGTACTTC.

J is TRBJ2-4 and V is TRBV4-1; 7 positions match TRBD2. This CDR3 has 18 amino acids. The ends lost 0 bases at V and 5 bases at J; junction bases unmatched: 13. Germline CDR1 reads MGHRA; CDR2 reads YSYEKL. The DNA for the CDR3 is TGCGCCAGCAGCCAAGATTGGAGGCTAGCGGATTTCGAAAACATTCAGTACTTC. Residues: CASSQDWRLADFENIQYF.

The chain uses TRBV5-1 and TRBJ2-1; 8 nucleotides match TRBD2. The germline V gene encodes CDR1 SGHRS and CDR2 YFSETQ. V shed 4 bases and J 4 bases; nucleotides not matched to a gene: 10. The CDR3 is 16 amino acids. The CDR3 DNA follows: TGCGCCAGCAGCGCCAATGGCGGGAGGTCGTACAATGAGCAGTTCTTC. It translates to CASSANGGRSYNEQFF.

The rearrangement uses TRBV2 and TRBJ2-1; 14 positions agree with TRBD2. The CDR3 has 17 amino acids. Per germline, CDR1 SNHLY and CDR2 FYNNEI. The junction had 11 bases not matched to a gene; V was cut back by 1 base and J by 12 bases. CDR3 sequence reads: CASSEVRLAGGPRLQFF. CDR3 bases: TGTGCCAGCAGTGAAGTTAGACTAGCGGGAGGGCCGAGGTTGCAGTTCTTC.

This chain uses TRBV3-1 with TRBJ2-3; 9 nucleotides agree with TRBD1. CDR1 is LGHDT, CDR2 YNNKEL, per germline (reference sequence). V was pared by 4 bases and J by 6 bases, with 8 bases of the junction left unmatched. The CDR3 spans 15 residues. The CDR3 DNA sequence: TGTGCCAGCAGCCTGACCGGGACAGGGTATGATACGCAGTATTTT. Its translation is CASSLTGTGYDTQYF.

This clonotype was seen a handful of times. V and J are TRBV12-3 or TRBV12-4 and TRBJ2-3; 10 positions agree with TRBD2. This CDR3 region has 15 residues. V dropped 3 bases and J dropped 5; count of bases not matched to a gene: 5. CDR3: CASSFQASGGDTQYF. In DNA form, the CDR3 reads TGTGCCAGCAGTTTCCAGGCTAGCGGGGGAGATACGCAGTATTTT.

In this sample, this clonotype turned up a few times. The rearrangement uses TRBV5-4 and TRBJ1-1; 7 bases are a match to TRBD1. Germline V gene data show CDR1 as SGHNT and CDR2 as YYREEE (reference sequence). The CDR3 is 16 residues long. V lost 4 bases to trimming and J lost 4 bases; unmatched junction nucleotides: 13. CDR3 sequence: CASSPGTAFFSTEAFF. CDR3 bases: TGTGCCAGCAGCCCCGGGACAGCGTTTTTCTCCACTGAAGCTTTCTTT. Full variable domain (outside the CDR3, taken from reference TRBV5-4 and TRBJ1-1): ETGVTQSPTHLIKTRGQQVTLRCSSQSGHNTVSWYQQALGQGPQFIFQYYREEENGRGNFPPRFSGLQFPNYSSELNVNALELDDSALYLCASSPGTAFFSTEAFFGQGTRLTVV.

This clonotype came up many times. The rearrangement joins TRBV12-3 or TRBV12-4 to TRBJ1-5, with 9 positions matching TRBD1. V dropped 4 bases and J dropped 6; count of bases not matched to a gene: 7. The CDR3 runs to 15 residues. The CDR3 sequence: CASSYTGGASQPQHF. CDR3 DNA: TGTGCCAGCAGTTACACAGGGGGCGCAAGTCAGCCCCAGCATTTT.

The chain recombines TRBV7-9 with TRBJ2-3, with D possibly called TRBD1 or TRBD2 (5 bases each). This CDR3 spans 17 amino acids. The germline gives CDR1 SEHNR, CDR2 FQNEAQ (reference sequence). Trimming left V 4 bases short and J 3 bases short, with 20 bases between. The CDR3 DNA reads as TGTGCCAGCAGCTCCTTACCGGGACCCCTGGGAACAGATACGCAGTATTTT. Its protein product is CASSSLPGPLGTDTQYF.

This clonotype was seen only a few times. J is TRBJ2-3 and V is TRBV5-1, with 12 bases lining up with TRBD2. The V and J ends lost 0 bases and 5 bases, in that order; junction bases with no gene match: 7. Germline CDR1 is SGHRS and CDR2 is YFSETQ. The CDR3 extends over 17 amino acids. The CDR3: CASSLEASGRAGDTQYF. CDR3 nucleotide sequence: TGCGCCAGCAGCTTGGAGGCTAGCGGGAGGGCAGGAGATACGCAGTATTTT.

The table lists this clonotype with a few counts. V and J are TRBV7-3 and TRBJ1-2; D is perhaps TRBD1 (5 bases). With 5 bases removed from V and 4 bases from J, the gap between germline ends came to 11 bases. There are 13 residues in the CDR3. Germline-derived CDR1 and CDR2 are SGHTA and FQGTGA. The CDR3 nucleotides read TGTGCCAGCAGCCGGGACGGGCTCTATGGCTACACCTTC. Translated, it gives CASSRDGLYGYTF.

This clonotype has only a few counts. CDR3 DNA sequence: TGTGCCAGCAGCCAAGATAGTGCTTGGGCGAACACCGGGGAGCTGTTTTTT. Its protein is CASSQDSAWANTGELFF. The chain joins TRBV4-2 to TRBJ2-2; D not certain. The V end was cut by 0 bases, the J end by 0 bases, with 11 bases between. Germline values: CDR1 LGHNA, CDR2 YNFKEQ. The CDR3 extends over 17 amino acids.

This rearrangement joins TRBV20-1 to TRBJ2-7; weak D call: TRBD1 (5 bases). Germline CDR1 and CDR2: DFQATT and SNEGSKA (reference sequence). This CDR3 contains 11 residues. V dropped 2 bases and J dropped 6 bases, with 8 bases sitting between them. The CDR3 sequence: CSARRGSEQYF. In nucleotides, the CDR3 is TGCAGTGCTAGAAGGGGCTCCGAGCAGTACTTC.

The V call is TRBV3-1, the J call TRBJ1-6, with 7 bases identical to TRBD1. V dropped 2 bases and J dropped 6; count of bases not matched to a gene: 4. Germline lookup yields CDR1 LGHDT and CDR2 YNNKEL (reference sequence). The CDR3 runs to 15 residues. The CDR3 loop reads CASSQRTGANSPLHF. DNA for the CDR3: TGTGCCAGCAGCCAAAGGACAGGAGCTAATTCACCCCTCCACTTT.

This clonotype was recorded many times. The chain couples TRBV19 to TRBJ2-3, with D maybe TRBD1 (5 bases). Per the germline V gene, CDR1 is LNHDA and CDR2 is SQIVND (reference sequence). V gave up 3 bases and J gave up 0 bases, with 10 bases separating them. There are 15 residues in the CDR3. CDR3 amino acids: CASSIGAGSTDTQYF. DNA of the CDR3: TGTGCCAGTAGTATTGGTGCAGGGAGCACAGATACGCAGTATTTT.

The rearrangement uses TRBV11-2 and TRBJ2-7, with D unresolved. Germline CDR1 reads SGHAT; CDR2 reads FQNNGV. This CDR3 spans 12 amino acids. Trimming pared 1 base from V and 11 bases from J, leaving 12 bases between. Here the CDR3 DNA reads TGTGCCAGCAGCTTAGCGGGTCAGGCAAAGTACTTC. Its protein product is CASSLAGQAKYF.

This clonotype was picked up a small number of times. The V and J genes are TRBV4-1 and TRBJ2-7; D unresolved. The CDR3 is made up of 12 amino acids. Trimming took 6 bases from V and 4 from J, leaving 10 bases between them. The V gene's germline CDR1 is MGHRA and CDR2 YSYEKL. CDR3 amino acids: CASSSDGYEQYF. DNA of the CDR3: TGCGCCAGCAGTTCAGACGGTTACGAGCAGTACTTC.

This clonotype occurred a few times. The CDR3 coding sequence is TGTGCCAGTAGTCTCTGGACTTCAGGGGGGAATAGCAATCAGCCCCAGCATTTT. This translates into CASSLWTSGGNSNQPQHF. V is TRBV19 and J is TRBJ1-5; 7 bases map to TRBD1. V lost 5 bases and J lost 0; bases outside the gene matches: 13. From germline, CDR1 is LNHDA and CDR2 SQIVND (reference sequence). CDR3 size: 18 residues.

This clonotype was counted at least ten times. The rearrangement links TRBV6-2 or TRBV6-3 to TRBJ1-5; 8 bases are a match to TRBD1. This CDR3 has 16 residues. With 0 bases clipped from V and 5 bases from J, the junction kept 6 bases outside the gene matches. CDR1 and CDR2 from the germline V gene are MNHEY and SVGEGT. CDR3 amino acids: CASSYSMDRVDQPQHF. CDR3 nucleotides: TGTGCCAGCAGTTACTCGATGGACAGGGTCGATCAGCCCCAGCATTTT.

The CDR3 spells CASSVGTSGYEQYF. As DNA, the CDR3 is TGTGCCAGCAGCGTCGGGACTAGCGGCTACGAGCAGTACTTC. The chain combines TRBV5-4 with TRBJ2-7, with TRBD2 matching 11 bases. The CDR3 is 14 residues long. V shed 4 bases, J shed 3 bases, and the junction held 3 bases outside the gene matches. Germline lookup yields CDR1 SGHNT and CDR2 YYREEE (reference sequence).

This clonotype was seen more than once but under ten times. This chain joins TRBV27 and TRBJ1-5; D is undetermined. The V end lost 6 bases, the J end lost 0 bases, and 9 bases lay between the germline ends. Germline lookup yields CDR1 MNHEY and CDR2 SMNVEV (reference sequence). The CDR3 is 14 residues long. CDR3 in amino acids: CASSPGYSNQPQHF. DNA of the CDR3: TGTGCCAGCAGCCCGGGTTATAGCAATCAGCCCCAGCATTTT.